This is a list of T cell receptor beta chains from one sample in a study of blood T cell repertoires in COVID-19. TCRdb's table, derived via immunoSEQ multiplex PCR, lists solely in-frame clones and lacks some. The sample has more than 150,000 clones; roughly 89% are singletons. The source material was peripheral blood. The source of these receptors is a woman aged 18-29 years who had recovered from COVID-19. CDR3s include the opening cysteine and the closing phenylalanine or tryptophan. The order of the fields is CDR3 DNA, CDR3 protein, J gene, clone size, V gene, D gene. A D gene is named only where the DNA matches it firmly. Size values are once, few and many counts, or a class for expanded clones, and some rows have none.

cdr3_nt: TGTGCCAGCAGTTACAGGGACAGGGGTCTCACTGAAGCTTTCTTT
cdr3_aa: CASSYRDRGLTEAFF
j_call: TRBJ1-1
clone_size: NA
v_call: TRBV6-2/TRBV6-3
d_call: TRBD1

cdr3_nt: TGTGCCAGCAGACCCGGGGCTGGAAACACCATATATTTT
cdr3_aa: CASRPGAGNTIYF
j_call: TRBJ1-3
clone_size: NA
v_call: TRBV7-9
d_call: NA

cdr3_nt: TGTGCCACCACTAGCGGGGGACTCTACAATGAGCAGTTCTTC
cdr3_aa: CATTSGGLYNEQFF
j_call: TRBJ2-1
clone_size: NA
v_call: TRBV10-3
d_call: TRBD2

cdr3_nt: TGTGCTAGTGGGGCGCCGGGACAGGGCGACACTGAAGCTTTCTTT
cdr3_aa: CASGAPGQGDTEAFF
j_call: TRBJ1-1
clone_size: NA
v_call: TRBV12-5
d_call: TRBD1

cdr3_nt: TGTGCCAGCAGTGAAGCCAGGGTGGATGAAGCTTTCTTT
cdr3_aa: CASSEARVDEAFF
j_call: TRBJ1-1
clone_size: NA
v_call: TRBV2
d_call: NA

cdr3_nt: TGTGCCAGCAGCGTAGGAACCCAGAAAGAGACCCAGTACTTC
cdr3_aa: CASSVGTQKETQYF
j_call: TRBJ2-5
clone_size: NA
v_call: TRBV9
d_call: NA

cdr3_nt: TGCAGCGTTCTGCAGGGGGCCGATGGAAAACTGTTTTTT
cdr3_aa: CSVLQGADGKLFF
j_call: TRBJ1-4
clone_size: NA
v_call: TRBV29-1
d_call: TRBD1

cdr3_nt: TGTGCCAGCAGTCGGACAGGGCCCTTTGGCACTGAAGCTTTCTTT
cdr3_aa: CASSRTGPFGTEAFF
j_call: TRBJ1-1
clone_size: NA
v_call: TRBV6-5
d_call: TRBD1

cdr3_nt: TGTGCCAGCAGGCCGGGGGGTACTTCACCCCTCCACTTT
cdr3_aa: CASRPGGTSPLHF
j_call: TRBJ1-6
clone_size: NA
v_call: TRBV28
d_call: NA

cdr3_nt: TGCAGTGCTAGTCATGGCCAGGGCGAACTTGGCTACACCTTC
cdr3_aa: CSASHGQGELGYTF
j_call: TRBJ1-2
clone_size: NA
v_call: TRBV20-1
d_call: NA

cdr3_nt: TGTGCCAGCAGGGGCTTAGCGGGAGTGATAGATACGCAGTATTTT
cdr3_aa: CASRGLAGVIDTQYF
j_call: TRBJ2-3
clone_size: NA
v_call: TRBV27
d_call: TRBD2

cdr3_nt: TGTGCCAGCAGCCAAGTTAACCCCGAGGGTACGCAGTATTTT
cdr3_aa: CASSQVNPEGTQYF
j_call: TRBJ2-3
clone_size: NA
v_call: TRBV3-1/TRBV3-2
d_call: NA

cdr3_nt: TGTGCCATCAGTGACGGACAGGGACTAAATGAAAAACTGTTTTTT
cdr3_aa: CAISDGQGLNEKLFF
j_call: TRBJ1-4
clone_size: NA
v_call: TRBV10-3
d_call: TRBD1

cdr3_nt: TGCGCCAGCAGACCGTTACTACAAAGCACAGATACGCAGTATTTT
cdr3_aa: CASRPLLQSTDTQYF
j_call: TRBJ2-3
clone_size: NA
v_call: TRBV4-1
d_call: NA

cdr3_nt: TGTGCCAGCTCACCACGGGTCGGGCAGGGGCAAAACGCTGAAGCTTTCTTT
cdr3_aa: CASSPRVGQGQNAEAFF
j_call: TRBJ1-1
clone_size: NA
v_call: TRBV18
d_call: NA

cdr3_nt: TGCAGTGCTAATGATCTTCAGGGCTCCTACGAGCAGTACTTC
cdr3_aa: CSANDLQGSYEQYF
j_call: TRBJ2-7
clone_size: NA
v_call: TRBV20-1
d_call: NA

cdr3_nt: TGTGCCAGTAGTCCCCGGGGGGGCTACCACAATGAGCAGTTCTTC
cdr3_aa: CASSPRGGYHNEQFF
j_call: TRBJ2-1
clone_size: NA
v_call: TRBV19
d_call: TRBD2

cdr3_nt: TGTGCCAGCAGCTTAGACGGGGGGGCAGGAAAGACCCAGTACTTC
cdr3_aa: CASSLDGGAGKTQYF
j_call: TRBJ2-5
clone_size: NA
v_call: TRBV7-2
d_call: TRBD2

cdr3_nt: TGTGCCAGCAGTTCCGGGACAGTAGCCAACGAGCAGTACTTC
cdr3_aa: CASSSGTVANEQYF
j_call: TRBJ2-7
clone_size: NA
v_call: TRBV27
d_call: TRBD1

cdr3_nt: TGTGCCAGCAGCGTAGGCAGGGCCAATGAGCAGTTCTTC
cdr3_aa: CASSVGRANEQFF
j_call: TRBJ2-1
clone_size: NA
v_call: TRBV9
d_call: NA

cdr3_nt: TGCGCCAGCAGCCAGATCCTTCGACAGGGAGGTTGGGATGAGCAGTTCTTC
cdr3_aa: CASSQILRQGGWDEQFF
j_call: TRBJ2-1
clone_size: NA
v_call: TRBV4-3
d_call: NA

cdr3_nt: TGTGCCAGCTTTCTGACAGGGCGCACAGATACGCAGTATTTT
cdr3_aa: CASFLTGRTDTQYF
j_call: TRBJ2-3
clone_size: NA
v_call: TRBV5-4
d_call: TRBD1

cdr3_nt: TGCGCCAGCAGCTTGGACAGGGGCTCTCAGCCCCAGCATTTT
cdr3_aa: CASSLDRGSQPQHF
j_call: TRBJ1-5
clone_size: NA
v_call: TRBV5-1
d_call: TRBD1

cdr3_nt: TGTGCCAGCAGTGTCGTAGCGGGAGCGGGCACAGATACGCAGTATTTT
cdr3_aa: CASSVVAGAGTDTQYF
j_call: TRBJ2-3
clone_size: NA
v_call: TRBV27
d_call: TRBD2

cdr3_nt: TGTGCCAGCAGTCCGACAGGTGAAGCTTTCTTT
cdr3_aa: CASSPTGEAFF
j_call: TRBJ1-1
clone_size: NA
v_call: TRBV7-9
d_call: NA

cdr3_nt: TGTGCCAGCAGCTTGGCCCATATTCGGGACAGACCCTACAATGAGCAGTTCTTC
cdr3_aa: CASSLAHIRDRPYNEQFF
j_call: TRBJ2-1
clone_size: NA
v_call: TRBV5-8
d_call: TRBD1

cdr3_nt: TGTGCCAGCAGCTTAGTTAGCGGTCCAGTGTACTCTGGAAACACCATATATTTT
cdr3_aa: CASSLVSGPVYSGNTIYF
j_call: TRBJ1-3
clone_size: NA
v_call: TRBV7-6
d_call: NA

cdr3_nt: TGTGCCAGCACCCCCCTAACGGGACTTACCTACGAGCAGTACTTC
cdr3_aa: CASTPLTGLTYEQYF
j_call: TRBJ2-7
clone_size: NA
v_call: TRBV7-9
d_call: NA

cdr3_nt: TGTGCCAGCAGCTTCCCAGGACTAGCGAGGGTCGATGAGCAGTTCTTC
cdr3_aa: CASSFPGLARVDEQFF
j_call: TRBJ2-1
clone_size: NA
v_call: TRBV7-9
d_call: TRBD2

cdr3_nt: TGTGCCAGCAGTTTGACAGTCTCGACCGGGGAGCTGTTTTTT
cdr3_aa: CASSLTVSTGELFF
j_call: TRBJ2-2
clone_size: once
v_call: TRBV7-9
d_call: NA

cdr3_nt: TGTGCCATCAGTGAGGACGGGGGTCACAATCAGCCCCAGCATTTT
cdr3_aa: CAISEDGGHNQPQHF
j_call: TRBJ1-5
clone_size: NA
v_call: TRBV10-3
d_call: NA

cdr3_nt: TGTGCCAGCAGCCCTGAATGGACACGCACAGATACGCAGTATTTT
cdr3_aa: CASSPEWTRTDTQYF
j_call: TRBJ2-3
clone_size: NA
v_call: TRBV11-2
d_call: NA

cdr3_nt: TGTGCCACCAGCAGATTGACAGCTTCACCCCTCCACTTT
cdr3_aa: CATSRLTASPLHF
j_call: TRBJ1-6
clone_size: once
v_call: TRBV15
d_call: NA

cdr3_nt: TGTGCCAGCTCACCCGGGTTGAACACTGAAGCTTTCTTT
cdr3_aa: CASSPGLNTEAFF
j_call: TRBJ1-1
clone_size: NA
v_call: TRBV18
d_call: NA

cdr3_nt: TGTGCCAGCAGTCGGCGACAGACGGAGTTCTATGGCTACACCTTC
cdr3_aa: CASSRRQTEFYGYTF
j_call: TRBJ1-2
clone_size: NA
v_call: TRBV27
d_call: NA

cdr3_nt: TGTGCCAGTAGGGAATGGGACAGCCCTGCGTACGAGCAGTACTTC
cdr3_aa: CASREWDSPAYEQYF
j_call: TRBJ2-7
clone_size: NA
v_call: TRBV19
d_call: TRBD1

cdr3_nt: TGTGCCGCAGGGGCTGGGGAGACCCAGTACTTC
cdr3_aa: CAAGAGETQYF
j_call: TRBJ2-5
clone_size: NA
v_call: TRBV19
d_call: NA

cdr3_nt: TGCGCCAGCAGCTTAAGTGGAGACAGGACCTATGGCTACACCTTC
cdr3_aa: CASSLSGDRTYGYTF
j_call: TRBJ1-2
clone_size: NA
v_call: TRBV5-1
d_call: NA

cdr3_nt: TGTGCCAGCAGCCGCAGCGGGGGGGCAGACGAGCAGTACTTC
cdr3_aa: CASSRSGGADEQYF
j_call: TRBJ2-7
clone_size: NA
v_call: TRBV4-2
d_call: TRBD2

cdr3_nt: TGCGCCAGCAGCCAGCGGGACAGGGGAGTGAACACTGAAGCTTTCTTT
cdr3_aa: CASSQRDRGVNTEAFF
j_call: TRBJ1-1
clone_size: NA
v_call: TRBV4-1
d_call: TRBD1

cdr3_nt: TGCGCCAGCAGCCAAGCTTACAGGGGGGCCGAGACCCAGTACTTC
cdr3_aa: CASSQAYRGAETQYF
j_call: TRBJ2-5
clone_size: NA
v_call: TRBV4-3
d_call: TRBD1